These 9 T cell receptor beta chains came from one sample sequenced in a study of T cell repertoires in cytomegalovirus infection. TCRdb passed the reads through MiXCR, listing each CDR3 protein once. The table includes approximately 180,000 distinct CDR3 sequences, about 18% detected once. The sequenced material came from CD8+ T cells from PBMCs. These receptors were taken from a human donor in good health (CMV status not recorded). Some clones in this sample may be carry-over from other donors' samples.

The sample holds one count of this clonotype. The V call is TRBV6-2 or TRBV6-3, the J call TRBJ2-5, with TRBD2 matching 9 bases. This CDR3 is built from 15 residues. With 2 bases clipped from V and 5 bases from J, the junction kept 6 bases outside the gene matches. Germline CDR1 and CDR2: MNHEY and SVGEGT. The CDR3 nucleotides are TGTGCCAGCAGTTACCCAGACGCGGGGGGGGAGACCCAGTACTTC. Amino acid sequence: CASSYPDAGGETQYF.

This clonotype has a handful of counts. V gene TRBV4-3 combines with J gene TRBJ2-1; TRBD1 aligns across 12 bases. Germline CDR1 is LGHNA and CDR2 is YSLEER. The trim removed 3 bases at V and 7 bases at J, leaving 7 bases unmatched. The CDR3 has 16 residues. DNA for the CDR3: TGCGCCAGCAGCCATTCCGGGACAGGGGGCAGGAATGAGCAGTTCTTC. It yields the protein CASSHSGTGGRNEQFF.

The genes are TRBV14 and TRBJ2-7; D gene unclear. Germline CDR1 reads SGHDN; CDR2 reads FVKESK. The CDR3 extends over 12 amino acids. V was trimmed by 5 bases and J by 6 bases, leaving 11 bases between them. Here the CDR3 reads CASSAGPAEQYF. CDR3 nucleotides: TGTGCCAGCAGCGCAGGCCCCGCCGAGCAGTACTTC.

Only a few counts were recorded for this clonotype. This chain uses TRBV2 with TRBJ1-2, with D uncertain. CDR1 and CDR2 (germline): SNHLY, FYNNEI. CDR3 length: 18 residues. V lost 3 bases and J 4 bases, leaving 24 bases between the germline ends. The CDR3 loop reads CASSDSIQSQLEAYGYTF. In DNA, the CDR3 is TGTGCCAGCAGTGATAGCATCCAGTCCCAACTAGAGGCCTATGGCTACACCTTC.

The chain is built from TRBV20-1 and TRBJ1-5; D unclear. Deletions cut 1 base from V and 0 bases from J, with 10 bases between. CDR1 is DFQATT, CDR2 SNEGSKA, per germline (reference sequence). The CDR3 covers 15 residues. The CDR3 region is CSARAPGYSNQPQHF. Written as DNA, the CDR3 is TGCAGTGCTAGAGCTCCGGGGTATAGCAATCAGCCCCAGCATTTT.

This chain's CDR3 is CASSTGLSNQPQHF. The CDR3 DNA is TGTGCCAGCAGCACAGGGCTCAGCAATCAGCCCCAGCATTTT. The rearrangement links TRBV12-3 or TRBV12-4 to TRBJ1-5, with D possibly matching TRBD1 (6 bases). CDR3 length equals 14 residues. Trimming cost V 6 bases and J 1 base, with 10 bases left between them.

This clonotype was recorded a few times. V usage is TRBV7-9 and J usage is TRBJ1-1; D is undetermined. Looked up from germline, CDR1 is SEHNR and CDR2 is FQNEAQ (reference sequence). CDR3 size: 11 residues. V lost 5 bases and J lost 8, with 9 bases in between. The CDR3 reads CASSRTSEAFF. In DNA, the CDR3 is TGTGCCAGCAGCCGGACTTCCGAAGCTTTCTTT. The full variable domain, completed using reference TRBV7-9 and TRBJ1-1, is DTGVSQNPRHKITKRGQNVTFRCDPISEHNRLYWYRQTLGQGPEFLTYFQNEAQLEKSRLLSDRFSAERPKGSFSTLEIQRTEQGDSAMYLCASSRTSEAFFGQGTRLTVV.

This clonotype was seen ten or more times. V and J are TRBV7-2 and TRBJ1-1, with 8 positions matching TRBD1. This CDR3 has 14 residues. CDR1 is SGHTA and CDR2 is FQGNSA in the germline V gene. V gave up 5 bases and J gave up 5 bases; unmatched junction bases: 7. The CDR3 bases are TGTGCCAGCAGCCAAAGACAGGGGTATACTGAAGCTTTCTTT. It specifies CASSQRQGYTEAFF.

This clonotype showed up just a few times. CDR3: CASSAGQPRPENNEQFF. CDR3 sequence (DNA): TGCGCCAGCAGCGCGGGACAGCCCAGGCCAGAAAACAATGAGCAGTTCTTC. V and J are TRBV5-1 and TRBJ2-1; a weak D match, TRBD1 (7 bases). Germline loops: CDR1 SGHRS, CDR2 YFSETQ. Trimming took off 4 bases at V and 5 bases at J, with 22 bases between the two ends. This CDR3 is 17 amino acids long. The variable domain in full, with the rest retrieved from reference TRBV5-1 and TRBJ2-1, is KAGVTQTPRYLIKTRGQQVTLSCSPISGHRSVSWYQQTPGQGLQFLFEYFSETQRNKGNFPGRFSGRQFSNSRSEMNVSTLELGDSALYLCASSAGQPRPENNEQFFGPGTRLTVL.